One and the same sample provided the 3 T cell receptor beta chains below, sequenced in a study of Ad26.COV2.S vaccination and SARS-CoV-2 variants. Indicated treatment: about 20 received Ad26.COV2.S at low or high dose, single or two shots; roughly five received placebo; per-sample allocation not given. Day 63 after the first vaccine or placebo injection was the time point for sampling. Profiled with immunoSEQ multiplex PCR; TCRdb holds only in-frame clones, not every one. The sample holds fewer than 900,000 clones, around 90% seen once. Sequencing was performed on peripheral blood, taken in a trial of Ad26.COV2.S vaccine versus placebo. All receptors derive from a person between 18 and 60 years old who received the Ad26.COV2.S COVID-19 vaccine or a placebo.

The V call is TRBV9, the J call TRBJ2-3; possibly TRBD1 for D (7 bases). CDR1 and CDR2 (germline): SGDLS, YYNGEE. V was shortened by 2 bases and J by 7 bases, with 11 bases between the two germline ends. The CDR3 is 13 amino acids. CDR3 DNA: TGTGCCAGCAGCGTGGAGGGGGCAAATACGCAGTATTTT. Amino acids: CASSVEGANTQYF.

The rearrangement uses TRBV2 and TRBJ2-7; 10 nucleotides line up with TRBD2. Germline CDR1 SNHLY, CDR2 FYNNEI. With 3 bases clipped from V and 7 bases from J, the junction kept 6 bases outside the gene matches. The CDR3 totals 14 residues. DNA for the CDR3: TGTGCCAGCAGTGAGCCTAGCGGGAGACTTGAGCAGTACTTC. This encodes CASSEPSGRLEQYF.

The rearrangement links TRBV7-3 to TRBJ2-2; the D gene is possibly TRBD2 (7 bases). V dropped 3 bases and J dropped 4 bases, with 12 bases sitting between them. The length of the CDR3 is 15 residues. Germline V gene sequence: CDR1 SGHTA, CDR2 FQGTGA. As DNA, the CDR3 is TGTGCCAGCAGCTTGGAGGGAGGGGGCACCGGGGAGCTGTTTTTT. It specifies CASSLEGGGTGELFF.